Shown below are 24 T cell receptor beta chains from a single sample sequenced in a study of cytomegalovirus exposure and HLA in healthy donors. Use of 60 Vbeta and 13 Jbeta primers characterized the PCR. Sequencing used immunoSEQ multiplex PCR; TCRdb keeps in-frame clones, though not all of them. The table lists 310,000 or so clones, roughly 90% of them singletons. The sample comprised PBMCs. These receptors were collected from a woman between 18 and 29 years old in good health and CMV-seronegative.

This rearrangement joins TRBV6-5 to TRBJ1-2, with 7 bases matching TRBD1. Trimming at V came to 4 bases and at J to 6 bases, leaving 11 bases not matched to a gene. Germline-derived CDR1 and CDR2 are MNHEY and SVGAGI. This CDR3 spans 15 amino acids. The CDR3: CASSSAGRGQDGYTF. CDR3 in DNA: TGTGCCAGCAGTTCCGCGGGAAGGGGGCAGGATGGCTACACCTTC.

The chain carries TRBV10-3 and TRBJ1-2; D not resolved. CDR3 size: 14 residues. V shed 4 bases and J shed 0 bases, with 9 bases lying between them. CDR1 and CDR2 from the germline V gene are ENHRY and SYGVKD. CDR3 loop: CAISAGNTNYGYTF. The CDR3, as DNA: TGTGCCATCAGTGCAGGCAACACTAACTATGGCTACACCTTC.

The chain joins TRBV18 to TRBJ2-7; D might be TRBD2 (5 bases). Germline-derived CDR1 and CDR2 are KGHSH and LQKENI. The V end was cut by 8 bases, the J end by 2 bases, with 19 bases between. The CDR3 spans 15 residues. The CDR3 loop is CASTPGIRVAYEQYF. CDR3 nucleotides: TGTGCCAGCACCCCGGGGATAAGGGTCGCCTACGAGCAGTACTTC.

The chain uses TRBV6-1 and TRBJ1-3; D uncertain. V was trimmed by 3 bases and J by 4 bases, leaving 7 bases between them. Germline assignment: CDR1 MNHNS and CDR2 SASEGT. The CDR3 runs to 13 residues. The CDR3 spells CASSEAWGNTIYF. The CDR3 DNA reads as TGTGCCAGCAGTGAGGCTTGGGGAAACACCATATATTTT.

The CDR3 bases are TGTGCCAGCAGTGGGGCAGCGGGCTCCTACGAGCAGTACTTC. It translates to CASSGAAGSYEQYF. J is TRBJ2-7 and V is TRBV2; tentatively, D is TRBD2 (6 bases). V shed 4 bases and J shed 0 bases, with 10 bases lying between them. Germline-derived CDR1 and CDR2 are SNHLY and FYNNEI. This CDR3 is built from 14 residues.

This chain joins TRBV2 and TRBJ2-7, with a possible D match to TRBD2 (6 bases). V was pared by 6 bases and J by 4 bases, with 19 bases between. The CDR3 extends over 15 amino acids. CDR1 is SNHLY and CDR2 is FYNNEI in the germline V gene. CDR3 amino acids: CASSGGWFKGYEQYF. CDR3 in DNA: TGTGCCAGCAGCGGGGGTTGGTTCAAAGGATACGAGCAGTACTTC. The full variable domain, in which reference TRBV2 and TRBJ2-7 provide the parts outside the CDR3, is EPEVTQTPSHQVTQMGQEVILRCVPISNHLYFYWYRQILGQKVEFLVSFYNNEISEKSEIFDDQFSVERPDGSNFTLKIRSTKLEDSAMYFCASSGGWFKGYEQYFGPGTRLTVT.

The gene calls are TRBV28 and TRBJ1-1, with 8 bases aligning to TRBD1. The length of the CDR3 is 14 residues. J lost 6 bases, V lost 7 bases, and 10 bases had no gene match. From germline, CDR1 is MDHEN and CDR2 SYDVKM. CDR3 in DNA: TGTGCCAGCACTCTGACAGGGGATAACGCTGAAGCTTTCTTT. Translating gives CASTLTGDNAEAFF.

This chain uses TRBV18 with TRBJ2-7; D is possibly TRBD1 (5 bases). The V end lost 3 bases, the J end lost 0 bases, and 12 bases lay between the germline ends. Germline V gene data show CDR1 as KGHSH and CDR2 as LQKENI. This CDR3 has 15 amino acids. In DNA form, the CDR3 reads TGTGCCAGCTCACCGGCCAGGGCCTCCTCCTACGAGCAGTACTTC. Amino acids: CASSPARASSYEQYF.

The chain joins TRBV6-5 to TRBJ2-5, with D possibly TRBD1 on 6 matching bases. CDR3 length: 15 residues. V dropped 0 bases and J dropped 5 bases, with 13 bases sitting between them. From germline, CDR1 is MNHEY and CDR2 SVGAGI. CDR3 coding DNA: TGTGCCAGCAGTTACTCGTATTACAGGGAGGAGACCCAGTACTTC. Amino acids: CASSYSYYREETQYF.

This chain connects TRBV2 to TRBJ2-7; 9 positions match TRBD1. Germline V lookup: CDR1 SNHLY, CDR2 FYNNEI. The trim removed 5 bases at V and 9 bases at J, leaving 5 bases unmatched. The CDR3 has 12 amino acids. The CDR3 loop reads CASSNRGHAQYF. DNA for the CDR3: TGTGCCAGCAGTAACAGGGGGCACGCGCAGTACTTC.

The V gene is TRBV6-6, the J gene TRBJ2-2, with D possibly being TRBD2 (6 bases). The CDR3 has 15 amino acids. V gave up 2 bases and J gave up 6 bases, with 13 bases separating them. The germline V gene has CDR1 MNHNY and CDR2 SVGAGI (reference sequence). This CDR3 is CASSYGGTGSGELFF. CDR3 DNA sequence: TGTGCCAGCAGTTACGGAGGGACGGGGTCCGGGGAGCTGTTTTTT.

The chain uses TRBV19 and TRBJ1-5, with a possible D match to TRBD1 (5 bases). The CDR3 is 18 residues long. Germline V lookup: CDR1 LNHDA, CDR2 SQIVND (reference sequence). The ends were cut back, 0 bases at V and 4 bases at J, with 19 bases in the middle. CDR3 in amino acids: CASSIDIMMGTTNQPQHF. The DNA for the CDR3 is TGTGCCAGTAGTATAGACATAATGATGGGGACTACAAATCAGCCCCAGCATTTT.

V gene TRBV29-1 combines with J gene TRBJ2-1; 7 nucleotides match TRBD1. The CDR3 has 15 residues. With 7 bases clipped from V and 4 bases from J, the junction kept 13 bases outside the gene matches. CDR1 is SQVTM and CDR2 is ANQGSEA in the germline V gene. Written as DNA, the CDR3 is TGCAGCGCGACGGGACCAGGGGGAGTTTACAATGAGCAGTTCTTC. It is translated as CSATGPGGVYNEQFF.

The sample holds one count of this clone. Here the CDR3 DNA reads TGTGCCACCTTAGCGGGGGGGCCGGGAAATGAGCAGTTCTTC. Translated: CATLAGGPGNEQFF. The V gene is TRBV6-1, the J gene TRBJ2-1; 11 nucleotides match TRBD2. The CDR3 length is 14 residues. Germline CDR1 reads MNHNS; CDR2 reads SASEGT. The trim removed 10 bases at V and 7 bases at J, leaving 9 bases unmatched.

This chain joins TRBV19 and TRBJ2-3; 8 bases map to TRBD2. The germline V gene encodes CDR1 LNHDA and CDR2 SQIVND (reference sequence). CDR3 size: 14 residues. J lost 2 bases, V lost 6 bases, and 4 bases had no gene match. DNA for the CDR3: TGTGCCAGTAGACTAGCGGAATTCACAGATACGCAGTATTTT. It translates to CASRLAEFTDTQYF.

The chain is built from TRBV5-4 and TRBJ1-1, with 12 positions matching TRBD1. This CDR3 is 17 amino acids long. V shed 4 bases, J shed 4 bases, and the junction held 11 bases outside the gene matches. Germline V lookup: CDR1 SGHNT, CDR2 YYREEE (reference sequence). CDR3 nucleotide sequence: TGTGCCAGCAGCCTGGCGGGACAGGGGGCCTGGACCACTGAAGCTTTCTTT. Encoded protein: CASSLAGQGAWTTEAFF.

The V gene is TRBV30, the J gene TRBJ2-2; 9 bases align to TRBD2. V lost 1 base to trimming and J lost 7 bases; unmatched junction nucleotides: 10. The CDR3 consists of 16 residues. Germline V CDR1 and CDR2: GTSNPN, SVGIG (reference sequence). This chain's CDR3 is CAWSGFSGTSSGELFF. The CDR3 nucleotides read TGTGCCTGGAGTGGATTTTCCGGGACTAGCAGCGGGGAGCTGTTTTTT.

The CDR3 DNA follows: TGTGCCAGCAGTGTCGCCGGGTGGAGCTCACCCCTCCACTTT. Protein product: CASSVAGWSSPLHF. This chain uses TRBV27 with TRBJ1-6; D remains ambiguous. Deletions cut 5 bases from V and 10 bases from J, with 15 bases between. The CDR3 is 14 residues long. Germline CDR1 and CDR2: MNHEY and SMNVEV (reference sequence).

The chain recombines TRBV27 with TRBJ1-6; D gene uncertain. Trimming left V 3 bases short and J 0 bases short, with 9 bases between. This CDR3 comprises 16 residues. Germline V gene lookup returns CDR1 MNHEY and CDR2 SMNVEV (reference sequence). CDR3 protein: CASSFSADSYNSPLHF. In DNA, the CDR3 is TGTGCCAGCAGTTTTTCGGCGGACTCCTATAATTCACCCCTCCACTTT.

V is TRBV5-1 and J is TRBJ2-5; weak D call: TRBD1 (6 bases). Trimming pared 1 base from V and 3 bases from J, leaving 13 bases between. Germline loops: CDR1 SGHRS, CDR2 YFSETQ. The CDR3 extends over 15 amino acids. In nucleotides, the CDR3 is TGCGCCAGCAGCTTGAGGGGCCAGGGGAAAGAGACCCAGTACTTC. Translating gives CASSLRGQGKETQYF.

The chain's CDR3 is CSAPRGYGYTF. As DNA, the CDR3 is TGCAGTGCGCCGCGGGGGTATGGCTACACCTTC. The chain is built from TRBV20-1 and TRBJ1-2; D might be TRBD1 (5 bases). The CDR3 spans 11 residues. V lost 6 bases to trimming and J lost 5 bases, with 10 bases between them. Per germline, CDR1 DFQATT and CDR2 SNEGSKA (reference sequence).

In this sample, this clone turned up a few times. V gene TRBV6-6 combines with J gene TRBJ1-1; D is unresolved. This CDR3 comprises 11 residues. From germline, CDR1 is MNHNY and CDR2 SVGAGI (reference sequence). Trimming took 8 bases from V and 1 from J, leaving 5 bases between them. In DNA, the CDR3 is TGTGCCAGCGGGCGGAACACTGAAGCTTTCTTT. Encoded protein: CASGRNTEAFF.

V gene TRBV2 combines with J gene TRBJ2-2; 8 bases line up with TRBD1. Per germline, CDR1 SNHLY and CDR2 FYNNEI. The V segment lost 5 bases and the J segment 5 bases; nucleotides outside the gene matches: 4. CDR3 length equals 14 residues. This CDR3 reads CASSKDRGTGELFF. In nucleotides, the CDR3 is TGTGCCAGCAGTAAAGACAGGGGAACCGGGGAGCTGTTTTTT.

V usage is TRBV5-1 and J usage is TRBJ1-1, with a possible D match to TRBD1 (6 bases). Germline CDR1 reads SGHRS; CDR2 reads YFSETQ. The CDR3 is 14 amino acids. V was shortened by 4 bases and J by 2 bases, with 12 bases between the two germline ends. CDR3 sequence (DNA): TGCGCCAGCAGCCGGCAGGGGCTCAACACTGAAGCTTTCTTT. Protein sequence: CASSRQGLNTEAFF.